This is a list of T cell receptor beta chains from one sample in a study of early T cells in non-severe SARS-CoV-2 infection. TCRdb recomputed calls from the 5' RACE reads with MiXCR, one row per CDR3 protein. Of tens of thousands of distinct CDR3 sequences in the sample, about a tenth were seen once. The sequenced sample consisted of whole blood. The receptors shown here come from an adult who was a healthcare worker with PCR-confirmed SARS-CoV-2 infection or an uninfected control (not recorded which). Each CDR3 is given without its conserved first and last residue.

V: TRBV6-5
J: TRBJ1-1
CDR3: ASRNGWVNTEAF

V: TRBV21-1
J: TRBJ2-7
CDR3: ASPGPYEQY

V: TRBV29-1
J: TRBJ2-7
CDR3: SVGRLAGGFWEQY

V: TRBV29-1
J: TRBJ2-2
CDR3: SVEEGANTGELF

V: TRBV20-1
J: TRBJ1-6
CDR3: SARVRSLNSPLH

V: TRBV20-1
J: TRBJ2-7
CDR3: SAATGTGLSYEQY

V: TRBV12-3/TRBV12-4
J: TRBJ2-1
CDR3: ASSMGAGEEQF

V: TRBV11-2
J: TRBJ2-5
CDR3: ASSLVSGRVEGETQY

V: TRBV7-2
J: TRBJ1-1
CDR3: ASSLEGGLNTEAF

V: TRBV28
J: TRBJ2-3
CDR3: ASSFPPETGRRPNTDTQY

V: TRBV11-2
J: TRBJ1-1
CDR3: ASSLTKLNTEAF

V: TRBV11-3
J: TRBJ1-1
CDR3: ASRGHRGTEAF

V: TRBV2
J: TRBJ2-5
CDR3: ASIRGSYETQY

V: TRBV28
J: TRBJ2-3
CDR3: ASSSIWLAGGDTDTQY

V: TRBV19
J: TRBJ1-4
CDR3: ASSTGRTFNEKLF

V: TRBV4-3
J: TRBJ2-1
CDR3: ASSQDTGVYNEQF

V: TRBV4-2
J: TRBJ1-1
CDR3: ASSQGGQGGTEAF

V: TRBV20-1
J: TRBJ2-7
CDR3: SARTSGNYEQY

V: TRBV2
J: TRBJ2-7
CDR3: ASSYRVGVYEQY

V: TRBV28
J: TRBJ2-7
CDR3: ASAERQYEQY

V: TRBV20-1
J: TRBJ2-7
CDR3: SARSGTGGDEQY

V: TRBV12-3/TRBV12-4
J: TRBJ1-1
CDR3: ASSSPPMDTEAF

V: TRBV7-2
J: TRBJ2-7
CDR3: ASSLQNYEQY

V: TRBV6-1
J: TRBJ1-1
CDR3: ASSDLSGYRGDLMAF

V: TRBV10-1
J: TRBJ1-2
CDR3: ASSRDRDYGYT

V: TRBV19
J: TRBJ2-1
CDR3: ASSIMTGSLGNEQF

V: TRBV12-3/TRBV12-4
J: TRBJ2-2
CDR3: ASSSSPGELF

V: TRBV14
J: TRBJ1-6
CDR3: ASSQEGTVNSPLH

V: TRBV6-1
J: TRBJ2-7
CDR3: ASSPKPLAGGWDEQY